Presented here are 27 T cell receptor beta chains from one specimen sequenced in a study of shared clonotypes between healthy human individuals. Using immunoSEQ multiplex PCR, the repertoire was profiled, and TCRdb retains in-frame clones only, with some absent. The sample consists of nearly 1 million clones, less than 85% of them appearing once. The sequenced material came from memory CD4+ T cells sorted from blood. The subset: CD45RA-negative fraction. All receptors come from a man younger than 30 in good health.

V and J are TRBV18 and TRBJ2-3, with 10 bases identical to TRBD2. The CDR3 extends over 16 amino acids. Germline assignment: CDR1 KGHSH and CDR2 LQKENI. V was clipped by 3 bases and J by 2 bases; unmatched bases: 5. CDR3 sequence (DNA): TGTGCCAGCTCACCTTTAGCGGGGGGCGACACAGATACGCAGTATTTT. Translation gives CASSPLAGGDTDTQYF.

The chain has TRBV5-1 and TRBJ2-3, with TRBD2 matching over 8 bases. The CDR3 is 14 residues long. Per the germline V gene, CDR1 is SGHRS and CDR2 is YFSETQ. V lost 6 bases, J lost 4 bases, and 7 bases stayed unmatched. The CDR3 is CASTHRGLADTQYF. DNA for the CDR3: TGCGCCAGCACCCACCGGGGACTAGCAGATACGCAGTATTTT.

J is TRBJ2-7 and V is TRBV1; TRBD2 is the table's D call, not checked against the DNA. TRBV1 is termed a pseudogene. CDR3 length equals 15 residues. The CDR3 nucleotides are TGCACCAGCAGCCAAGTAGCGGGGGAATCCTACGAGCAGTACTTC. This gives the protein CTSSQVAGESYEQYF.

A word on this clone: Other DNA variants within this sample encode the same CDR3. CDR3 nucleotide sequence: TGTGCCTGGAGTCGGGGGAGTTACGAGCAGTACTTC. This gives the protein CAWSRGSYEQYF. The V and J genes are TRBV30 and TRBJ2-5; TRBD2 is a possible D gene (6 bases). The J call may not be correct, given that the DNA end is closer to TRBJ2-7. Germline V gene data show CDR1 as GTSNPN and CDR2 as SVGIG (reference sequence). The CDR3 has 12 residues.

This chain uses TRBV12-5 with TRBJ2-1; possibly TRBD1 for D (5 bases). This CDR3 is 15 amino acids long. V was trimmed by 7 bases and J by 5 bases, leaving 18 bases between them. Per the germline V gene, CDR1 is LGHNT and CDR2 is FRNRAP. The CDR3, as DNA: TGTGCTAGTGTCCACCGCCAGGGTCGCGACAATGAGCAGTTCTTC. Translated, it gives CASVHRQGRDNEQFF.

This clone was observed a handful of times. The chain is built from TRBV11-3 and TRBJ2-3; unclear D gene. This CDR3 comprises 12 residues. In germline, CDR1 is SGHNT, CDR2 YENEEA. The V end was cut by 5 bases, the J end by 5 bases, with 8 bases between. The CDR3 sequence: CASSLGKDTQYF. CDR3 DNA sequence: TGTGCCAGCAGCCTCGGCAAAGATACGCAGTATTTT. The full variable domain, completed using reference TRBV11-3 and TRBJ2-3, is EAGVVQSPRYKIIEKKQPVAFWCNPISGHNTLYWYLQNLGQGPELLIRYENEEAVDDSQLPKDRFSAERLKGVDSTLKIQPAELGDSAVYLCASSLGKDTQYFGPGTRLTVL.

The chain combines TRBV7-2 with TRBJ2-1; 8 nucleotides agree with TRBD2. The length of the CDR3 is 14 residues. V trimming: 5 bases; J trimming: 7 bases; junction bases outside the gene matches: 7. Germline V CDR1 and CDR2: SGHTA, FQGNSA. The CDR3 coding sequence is TGTGCCAGCAGCCCCGGACTAGCCCGTAATGAGCAGTTCTTC. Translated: CASSPGLARNEQFF.

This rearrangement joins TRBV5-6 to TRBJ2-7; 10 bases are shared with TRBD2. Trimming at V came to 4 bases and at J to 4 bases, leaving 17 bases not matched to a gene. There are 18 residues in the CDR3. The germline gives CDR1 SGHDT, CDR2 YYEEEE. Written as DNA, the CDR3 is TGTGCCAGCAGCCGTCAACTAGCGGGGCTACGGTTATCTTACGAGCAGTACTTC. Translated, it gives CASSRQLAGLRLSYEQYF.

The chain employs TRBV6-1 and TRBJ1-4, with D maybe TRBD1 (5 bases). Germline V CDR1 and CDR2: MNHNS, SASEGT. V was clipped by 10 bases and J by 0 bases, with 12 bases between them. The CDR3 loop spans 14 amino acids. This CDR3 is CATRGNPTNEKLFF. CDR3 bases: TGTGCCACCCGGGGGAACCCAACTAATGAAAAACTGTTTTTT.

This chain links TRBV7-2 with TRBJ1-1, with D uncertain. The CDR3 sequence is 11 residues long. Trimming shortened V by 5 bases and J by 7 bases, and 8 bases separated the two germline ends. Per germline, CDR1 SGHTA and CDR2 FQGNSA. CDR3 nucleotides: TGTGCCAGCAGCATCAGTAGTGAAGCTTTCTTT. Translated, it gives CASSISSEAFF.

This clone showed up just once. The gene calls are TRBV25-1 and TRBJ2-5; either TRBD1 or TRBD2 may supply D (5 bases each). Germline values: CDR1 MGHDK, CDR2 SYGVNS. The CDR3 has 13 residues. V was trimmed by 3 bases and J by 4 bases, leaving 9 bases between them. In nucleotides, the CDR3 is TGTGCCAGCAGTGATTGGGGACGAGAGACCCAGTACTTC. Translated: CASSDWGRETQYF.

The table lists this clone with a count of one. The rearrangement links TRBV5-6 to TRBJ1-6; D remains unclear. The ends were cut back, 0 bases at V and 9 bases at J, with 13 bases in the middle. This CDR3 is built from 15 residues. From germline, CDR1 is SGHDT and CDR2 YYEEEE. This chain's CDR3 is CASSLEGKKSSPLHF. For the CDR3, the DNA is TGTGCCAGCAGCTTGGAAGGCAAGAAAAGTTCACCCCTCCACTTT.

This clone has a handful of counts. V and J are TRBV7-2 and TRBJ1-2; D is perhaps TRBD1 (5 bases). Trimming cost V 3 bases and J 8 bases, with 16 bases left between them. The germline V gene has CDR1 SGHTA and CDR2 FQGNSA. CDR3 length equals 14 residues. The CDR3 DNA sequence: TGTGCCAGCAGCTTCGGAGTAGAGGGGAGCGGCTACACCTTC. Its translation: CASSFGVEGSGYTF.

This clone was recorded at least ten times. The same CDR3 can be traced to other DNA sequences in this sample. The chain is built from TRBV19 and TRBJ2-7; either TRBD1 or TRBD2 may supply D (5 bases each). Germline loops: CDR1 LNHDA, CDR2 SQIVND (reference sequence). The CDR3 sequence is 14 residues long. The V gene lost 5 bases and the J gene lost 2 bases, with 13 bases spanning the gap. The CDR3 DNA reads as TGTGCCAGTAGTCGCCGGGACGGCGCCTACGAGCAGTACTTC. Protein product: CASSRRDGAYEQYF. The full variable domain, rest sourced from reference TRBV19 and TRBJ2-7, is DGGITQSPKYLFRKEGQNVTLSCEQNLNHDAMYWYRQDPGQGLRLIYYSQIVNDFQKGDIAEGYSVSREKKESFPLTVTSAQKNPTAFYLCASSRRDGAYEQYFGPGTRLTVT.

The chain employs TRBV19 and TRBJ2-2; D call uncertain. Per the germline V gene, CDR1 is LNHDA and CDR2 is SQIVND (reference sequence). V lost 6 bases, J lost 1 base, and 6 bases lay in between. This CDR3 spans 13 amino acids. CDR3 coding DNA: TGTGCCAGTAGGAACAAGAACACCGGGGAGCTGTTTTTT. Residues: CASRNKNTGELFF. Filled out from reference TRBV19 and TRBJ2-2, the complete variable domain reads DGGITQSPKYLFRKEGQNVTLSCEQNLNHDAMYWYRQDPGQGLRLIYYSQIVNDFQKGDIAEGYSVSREKKESFPLTVTSAQKNPTAFYLCASRNKNTGELFFGEGSRLTVL.

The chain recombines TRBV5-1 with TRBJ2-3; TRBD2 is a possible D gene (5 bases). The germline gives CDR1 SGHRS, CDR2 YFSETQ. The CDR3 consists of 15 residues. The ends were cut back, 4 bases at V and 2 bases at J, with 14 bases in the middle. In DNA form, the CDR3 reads TGCGCCAGCAGCCGAGGGAACCCAATCACAGATACGCAGTATTTT. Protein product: CASSRGNPITDTQYF.

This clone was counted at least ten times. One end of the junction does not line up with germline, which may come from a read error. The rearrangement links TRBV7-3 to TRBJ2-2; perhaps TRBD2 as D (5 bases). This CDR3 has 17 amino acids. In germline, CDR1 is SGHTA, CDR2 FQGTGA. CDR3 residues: CASSLTRGSLNTGELFF. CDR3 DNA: TGTGCCAGCAGCCTAACCCGGGGTAGCCTGAACACCGGGGAGCTGTTTTTT.

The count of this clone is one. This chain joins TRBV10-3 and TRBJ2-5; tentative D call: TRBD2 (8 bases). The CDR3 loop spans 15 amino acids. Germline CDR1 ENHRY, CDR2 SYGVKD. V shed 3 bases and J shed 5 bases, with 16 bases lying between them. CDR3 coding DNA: TGTGCCATCAGTGACTCGGGAGGGGGCGATGAGACCCAGTACTTC. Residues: CAISDSGGGDETQYF.

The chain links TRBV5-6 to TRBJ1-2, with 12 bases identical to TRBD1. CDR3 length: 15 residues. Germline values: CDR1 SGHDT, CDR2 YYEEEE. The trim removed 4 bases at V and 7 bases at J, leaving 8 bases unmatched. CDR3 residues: CASSPPGQGASGYTF. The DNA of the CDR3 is TGTGCCAGCAGCCCGCCGGGACAGGGGGCGAGTGGCTACACCTTC.

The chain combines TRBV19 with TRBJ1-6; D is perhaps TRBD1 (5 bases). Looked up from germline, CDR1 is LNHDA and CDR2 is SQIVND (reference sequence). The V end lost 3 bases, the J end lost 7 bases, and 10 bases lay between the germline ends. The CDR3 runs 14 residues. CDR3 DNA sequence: TGTGCCAGTAGTATGACAGTCTTCAATTCACCCCTCCACTTT. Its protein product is CASSMTVFNSPLHF.

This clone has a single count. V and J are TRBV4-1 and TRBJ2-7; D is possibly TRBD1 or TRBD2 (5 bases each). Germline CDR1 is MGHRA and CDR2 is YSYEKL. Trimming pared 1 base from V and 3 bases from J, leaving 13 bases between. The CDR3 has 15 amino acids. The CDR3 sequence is CASSQGGGAGYEQYF. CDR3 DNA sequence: TGCGCCAGCAGCCAAGGGGGTGGGGCGGGCTACGAGCAGTACTTC.

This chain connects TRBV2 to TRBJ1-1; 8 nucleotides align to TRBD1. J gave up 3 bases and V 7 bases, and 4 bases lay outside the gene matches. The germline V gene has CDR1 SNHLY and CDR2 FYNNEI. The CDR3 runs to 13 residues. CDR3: CASTKDRDTEAFF. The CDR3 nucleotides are TGTGCCAGCACCAAGGACAGGGACACTGAAGCTTTCTTT.

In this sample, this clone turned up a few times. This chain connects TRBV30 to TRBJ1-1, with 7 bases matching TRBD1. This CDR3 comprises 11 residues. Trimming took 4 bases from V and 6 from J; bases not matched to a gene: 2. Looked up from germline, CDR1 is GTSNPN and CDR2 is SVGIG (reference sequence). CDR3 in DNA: TGTGCCTGGAAACAGGGGTCTGAAGCTTTCTTT. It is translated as CAWKQGSEAFF.

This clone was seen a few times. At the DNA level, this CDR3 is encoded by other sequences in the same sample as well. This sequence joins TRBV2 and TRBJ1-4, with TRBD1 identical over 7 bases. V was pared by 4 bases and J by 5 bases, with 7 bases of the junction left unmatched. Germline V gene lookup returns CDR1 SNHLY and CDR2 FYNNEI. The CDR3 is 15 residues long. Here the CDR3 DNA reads TGTGCCAGCAGTGCCCGGACAGGTGGGAATGAAAAACTGTTTTTT. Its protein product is CASSARTGGNEKLFF.

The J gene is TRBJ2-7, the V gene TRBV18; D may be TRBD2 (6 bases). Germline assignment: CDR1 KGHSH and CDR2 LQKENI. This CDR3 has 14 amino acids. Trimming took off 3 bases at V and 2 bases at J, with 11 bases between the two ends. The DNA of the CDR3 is TGTGCCAGCTCACCGTTGGGGGGACCCTACGAGCAGTACTTC. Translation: CASSPLGGPYEQYF.

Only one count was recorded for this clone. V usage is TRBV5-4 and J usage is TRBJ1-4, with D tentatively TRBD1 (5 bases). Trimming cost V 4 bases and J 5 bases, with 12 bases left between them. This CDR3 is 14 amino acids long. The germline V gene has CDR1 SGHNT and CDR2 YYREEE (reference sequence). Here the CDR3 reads CASSGQGPNEKLFF. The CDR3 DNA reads TGTGCCAGCAGCGGGCAGGGCCCAAATGAAAAACTGTTTTTT.

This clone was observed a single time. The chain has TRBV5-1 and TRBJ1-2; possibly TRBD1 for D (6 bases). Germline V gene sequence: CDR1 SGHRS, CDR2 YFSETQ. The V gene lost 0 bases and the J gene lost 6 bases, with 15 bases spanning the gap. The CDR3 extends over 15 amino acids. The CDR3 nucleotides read TGCGCCAGCAGCTTGGGGCCAGGGGATTTCAATGGCTACACCTTC. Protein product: CASSLGPGDFNGYTF. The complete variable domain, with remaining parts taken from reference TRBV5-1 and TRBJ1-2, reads KAGVTQTPRYLIKTRGQQVTLSCSPISGHRSVSWYQQTPGQGLQFLFEYFSETQRNKGNFPGRFSGRQFSNSRSEMNVSTLELGDSALYLCASSLGPGDFNGYTFGSGTRLTVV.